This T cell receptor (beta chain) emerged from a study of identical twins. Findings of the study overall: Without tracking the same donors, conclusions rested on cross-sectional statistical analysis. An excess of low generation probability was shown by twin-shared out-of-frame alpha sequences.

MiXCR was run by TCRdb on the 5' RACE reads, yielding one entry per CDR3 protein. There are about 300,000 distinct CDR3 sequences in the sample; 9% to 15% occur only once, and more than 6% lies in the top ten. Germline-derived CDR1 and CDR2 are SGDLS and YYNGEE. CDR3 size: 15 residues. The V segment lost 4 bases and the J segment 7 bases; nucleotides outside the gene matches: 10. Healthy Caucasian individuals made up all the donors. This clonotype was detected a few times. Its antigen remains unknown. The sample was also linked to a second study, of yellow fever vaccine responses in identical twins.

Sequencing was performed on CD8+ T cells sorted from blood. This TCR was sampled from a woman between 18 and 30 years old in good health. The chain is built from TRBV9 and TRBJ2-1; 8 bases are a match to TRBD2. This CDR3 is CASSSSGSPNNEQFF. In nucleotides, the CDR3 is TGTGCCAGCAGCTCCAGCGGGAGCCCGAATAATGAGCAGTTCTTC.